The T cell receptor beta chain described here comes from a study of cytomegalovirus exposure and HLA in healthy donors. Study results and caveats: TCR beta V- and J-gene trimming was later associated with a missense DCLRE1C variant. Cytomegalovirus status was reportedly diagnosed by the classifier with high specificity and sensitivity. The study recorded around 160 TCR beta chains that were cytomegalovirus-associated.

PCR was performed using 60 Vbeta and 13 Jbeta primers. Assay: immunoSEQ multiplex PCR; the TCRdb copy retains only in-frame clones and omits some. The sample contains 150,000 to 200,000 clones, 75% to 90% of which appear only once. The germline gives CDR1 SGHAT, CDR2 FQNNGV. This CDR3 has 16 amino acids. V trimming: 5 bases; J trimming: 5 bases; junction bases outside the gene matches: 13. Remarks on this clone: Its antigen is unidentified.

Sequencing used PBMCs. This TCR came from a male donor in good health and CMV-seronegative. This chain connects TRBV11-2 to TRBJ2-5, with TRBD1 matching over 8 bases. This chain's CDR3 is CASSTQTGAPEETQYF. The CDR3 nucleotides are TGTGCCAGCAGCACCCAGACAGGGGCCCCTGAGGAGACCCAGTACTTC.